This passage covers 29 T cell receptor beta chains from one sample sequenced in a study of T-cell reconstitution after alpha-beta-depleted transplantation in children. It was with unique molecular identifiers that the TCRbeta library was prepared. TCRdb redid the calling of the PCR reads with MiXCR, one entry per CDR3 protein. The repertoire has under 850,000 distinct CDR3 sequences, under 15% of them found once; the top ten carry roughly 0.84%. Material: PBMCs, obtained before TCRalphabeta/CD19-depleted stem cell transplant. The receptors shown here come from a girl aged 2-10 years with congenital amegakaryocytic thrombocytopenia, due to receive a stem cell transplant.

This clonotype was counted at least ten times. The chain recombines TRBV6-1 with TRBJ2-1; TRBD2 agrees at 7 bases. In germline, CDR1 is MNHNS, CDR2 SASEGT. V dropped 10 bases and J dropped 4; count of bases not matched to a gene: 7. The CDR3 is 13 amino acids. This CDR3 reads CATGAGLYNEQFF. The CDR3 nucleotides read TGTGCCACCGGGGCGGGACTATACAATGAGCAGTTCTTC.

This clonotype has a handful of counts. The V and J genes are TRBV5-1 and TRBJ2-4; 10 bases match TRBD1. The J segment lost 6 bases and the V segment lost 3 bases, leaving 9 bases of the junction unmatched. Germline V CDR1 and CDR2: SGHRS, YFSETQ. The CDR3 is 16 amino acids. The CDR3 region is CASSSRDRGRLNIQYF. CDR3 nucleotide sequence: TGCGCCAGCAGCTCCCGGGACAGGGGAAGGTTAAACATTCAGTACTTC.

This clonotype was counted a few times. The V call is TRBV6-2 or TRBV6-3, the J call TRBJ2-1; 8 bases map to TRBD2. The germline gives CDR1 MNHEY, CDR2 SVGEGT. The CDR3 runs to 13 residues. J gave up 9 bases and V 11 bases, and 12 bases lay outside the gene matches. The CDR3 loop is CAGKRGSIGEQFF. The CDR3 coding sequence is TGTGCCGGGAAGCGGGGGTCCATCGGTGAGCAGTTCTTC.

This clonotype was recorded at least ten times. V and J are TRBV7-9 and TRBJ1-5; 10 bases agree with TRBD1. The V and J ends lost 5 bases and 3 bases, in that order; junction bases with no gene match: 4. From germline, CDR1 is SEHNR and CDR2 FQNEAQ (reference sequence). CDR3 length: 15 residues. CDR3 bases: TGTGCCAGCAGCCGGACAGGGGGGGACAATCAGCCCCAGCATTTT. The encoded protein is CASSRTGGDNQPQHF.

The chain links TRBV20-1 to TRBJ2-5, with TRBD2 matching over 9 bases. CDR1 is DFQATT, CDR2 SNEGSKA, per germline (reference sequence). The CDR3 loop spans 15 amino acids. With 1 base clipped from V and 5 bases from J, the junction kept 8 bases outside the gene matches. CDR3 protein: CSARVLAGTFETQYF. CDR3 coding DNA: TGCAGTGCTAGAGTCCTAGCGGGAACTTTCGAGACCCAGTACTTC.

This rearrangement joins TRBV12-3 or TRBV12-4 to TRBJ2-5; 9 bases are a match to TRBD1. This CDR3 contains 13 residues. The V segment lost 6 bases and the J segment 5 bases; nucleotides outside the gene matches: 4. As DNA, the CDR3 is TGTGCCAGCAGCGACAGGGGGGAGGAGACCCAGTACTTC. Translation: CASSDRGEETQYF.

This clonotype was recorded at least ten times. Here the CDR3 reads CASSIPVEETQYF. CDR3 in DNA: TGTGCCAGCAGCATACCGGTCGAAGAGACCCAGTACTTC. The chain links TRBV11-2 to TRBJ2-5; the D is unclear. This CDR3 contains 13 residues. Germline V gene sequence: CDR1 SGHAT, CDR2 FQNNGV. V lost 5 bases to trimming and J lost 3 bases, with 10 bases between them.

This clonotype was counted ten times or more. Written as DNA, the CDR3 is TGCGCCAGCAGCTTGGGAACGGTGAAAGAGACCCAGTACTTC. Protein: CASSLGTVKETQYF. This chain uses TRBV5-1 with TRBJ2-5; D uncertain. Germline V lookup: CDR1 SGHRS, CDR2 YFSETQ. Trimming stripped 0 bases from V and 3 bases from J, with 9 bases between. This CDR3 contains 14 residues.

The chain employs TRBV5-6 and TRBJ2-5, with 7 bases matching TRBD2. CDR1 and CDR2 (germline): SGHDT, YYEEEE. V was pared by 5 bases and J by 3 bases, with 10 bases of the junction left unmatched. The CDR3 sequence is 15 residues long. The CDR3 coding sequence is TGTGCCAGCAGTCCATCCGGGACTACAAAAGAGACCCAGTACTTC. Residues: CASSPSGTTKETQYF.

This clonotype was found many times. CDR3 coding DNA: TGTGCCAGCAGTTTAAGGAGACGAGGGAGCTCCTACAATGAGCAGTTCTTC. Amino acid sequence: CASSLRRRGSSYNEQFF. The chain employs TRBV12-3 or TRBV12-4 and TRBJ2-1, with D possibly matching TRBD2 (5 bases). V lost 2 bases and J lost 0, with 14 bases in between. The CDR3 length is 17 residues.

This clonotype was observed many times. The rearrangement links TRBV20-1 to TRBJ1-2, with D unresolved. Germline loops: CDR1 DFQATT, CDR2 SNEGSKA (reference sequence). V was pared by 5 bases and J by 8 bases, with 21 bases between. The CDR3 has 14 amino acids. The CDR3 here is CSARRPGPPEGYTF. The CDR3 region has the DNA TGCAGTGCTCGTCGACCCGGACCTCCGGAGGGCTACACCTTC.

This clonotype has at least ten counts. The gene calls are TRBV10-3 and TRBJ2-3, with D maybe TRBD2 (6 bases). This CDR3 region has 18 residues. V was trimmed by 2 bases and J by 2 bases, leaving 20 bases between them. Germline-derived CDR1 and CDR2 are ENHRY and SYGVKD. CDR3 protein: CAISEPTNLAEITDTQYF. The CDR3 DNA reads TGTGCCATCAGTGAGCCAACCAATTTAGCGGAGATCACAGATACGCAGTATTTT.

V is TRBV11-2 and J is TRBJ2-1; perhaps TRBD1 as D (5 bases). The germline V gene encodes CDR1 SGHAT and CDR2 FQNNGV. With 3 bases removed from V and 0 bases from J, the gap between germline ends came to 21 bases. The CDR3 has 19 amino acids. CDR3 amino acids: CASSFSRQNLLGSYNEQFF. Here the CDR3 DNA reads TGTGCCAGCAGCTTTTCTAGACAGAATTTGCTGGGCTCCTACAATGAGCAGTTCTTC.

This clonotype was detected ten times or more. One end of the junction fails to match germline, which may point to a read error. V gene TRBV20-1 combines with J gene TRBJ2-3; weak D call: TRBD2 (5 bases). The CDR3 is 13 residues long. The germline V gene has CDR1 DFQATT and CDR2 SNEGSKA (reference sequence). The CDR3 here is CSARGSNTDTQYF. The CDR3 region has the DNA TGCAGTGCGAGAGGGTCTAACACAGATACGCAGTATTTT.

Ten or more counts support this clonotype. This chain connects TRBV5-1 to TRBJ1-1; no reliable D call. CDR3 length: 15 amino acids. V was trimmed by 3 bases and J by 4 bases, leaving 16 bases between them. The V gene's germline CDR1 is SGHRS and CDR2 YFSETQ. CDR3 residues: CASSSTSMAGTEAFF. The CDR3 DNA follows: TGCGCCAGCAGCTCAACCTCTATGGCGGGCACTGAAGCTTTCTTT.

The CDR3 DNA reads TGCAGCGTTGTAAGTCTAGCGGGAGTAGTAACCTACAATGAGCAGTTCTTC. This codes for CSVVSLAGVVTYNEQFF. The rearrangement links TRBV29-1 to TRBJ2-1; 10 nucleotides align to TRBD2. The trim removed 4 bases at V and 2 bases at J, leaving 11 bases unmatched. The germline V gene has CDR1 SQVTM and CDR2 ANQGSEA. This CDR3 region has 17 residues.

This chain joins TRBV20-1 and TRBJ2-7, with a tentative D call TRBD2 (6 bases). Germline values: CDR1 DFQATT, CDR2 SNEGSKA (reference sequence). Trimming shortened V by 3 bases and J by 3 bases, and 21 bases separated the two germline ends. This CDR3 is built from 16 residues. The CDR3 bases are TGCAGTGCTAGTCCTGTGTCCCCTAGCGAGAACTACGAGCAGTACTTC. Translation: CSASPVSPSENYEQYF.

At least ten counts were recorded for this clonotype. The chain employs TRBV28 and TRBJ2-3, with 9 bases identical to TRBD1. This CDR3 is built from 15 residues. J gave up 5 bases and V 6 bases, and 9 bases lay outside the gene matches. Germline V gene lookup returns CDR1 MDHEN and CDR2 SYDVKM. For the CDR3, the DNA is TGTGCCAGCAGCACAGGGGGCGGGATGAGAGATACGCAGTATTTT. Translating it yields CASSTGGGMRDTQYF.

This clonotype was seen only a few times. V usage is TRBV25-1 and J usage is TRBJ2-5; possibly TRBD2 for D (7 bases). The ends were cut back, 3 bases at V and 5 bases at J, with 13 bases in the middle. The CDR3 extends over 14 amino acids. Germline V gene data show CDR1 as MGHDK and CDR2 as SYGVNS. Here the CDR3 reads CASSDPGGGETQYF. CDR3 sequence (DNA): TGTGCCAGCAGTGATCCGGGGGGCGGGGAGACCCAGTACTTC.

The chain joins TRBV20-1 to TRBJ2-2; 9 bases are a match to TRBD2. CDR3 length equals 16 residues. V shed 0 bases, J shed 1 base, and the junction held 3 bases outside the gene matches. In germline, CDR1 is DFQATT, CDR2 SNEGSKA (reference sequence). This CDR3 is CSARDTLAGNTGELFF. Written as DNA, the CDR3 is TGCAGTGCTAGAGATACACTAGCGGGGAACACCGGGGAGCTGTTTTTT.

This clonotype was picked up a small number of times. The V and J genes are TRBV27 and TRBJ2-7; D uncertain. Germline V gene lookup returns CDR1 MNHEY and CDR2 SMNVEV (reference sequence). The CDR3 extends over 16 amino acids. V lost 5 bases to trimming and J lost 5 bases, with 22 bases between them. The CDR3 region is CASSPTTKGRWDEQYF. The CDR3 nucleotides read TGTGCCAGCAGTCCGACCACGAAGGGTAGGTGGGACGAGCAGTACTTC.

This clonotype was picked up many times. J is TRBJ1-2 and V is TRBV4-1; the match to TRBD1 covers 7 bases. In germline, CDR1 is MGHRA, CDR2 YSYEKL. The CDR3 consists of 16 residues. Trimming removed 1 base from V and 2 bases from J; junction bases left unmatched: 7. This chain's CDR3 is CASSQGRTGSNYGYTF. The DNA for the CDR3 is TGCGCCAGCAGCCAAGGCCGGACAGGTTCGAACTATGGCTACACCTTC.

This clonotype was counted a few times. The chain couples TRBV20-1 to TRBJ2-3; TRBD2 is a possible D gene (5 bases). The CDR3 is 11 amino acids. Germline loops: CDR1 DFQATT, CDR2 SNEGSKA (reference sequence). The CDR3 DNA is TGCAGCCTCAGACTACTCGTTACGCAGTATTTT. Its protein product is CSLRLLVTQYF.

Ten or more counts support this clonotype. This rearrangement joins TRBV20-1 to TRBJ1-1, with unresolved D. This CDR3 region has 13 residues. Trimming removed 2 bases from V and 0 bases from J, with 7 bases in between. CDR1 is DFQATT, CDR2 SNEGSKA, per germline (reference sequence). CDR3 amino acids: CSARRVMNTEAFF. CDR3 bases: TGCAGTGCTAGAAGGGTAATGAACACTGAAGCTTTCTTT.

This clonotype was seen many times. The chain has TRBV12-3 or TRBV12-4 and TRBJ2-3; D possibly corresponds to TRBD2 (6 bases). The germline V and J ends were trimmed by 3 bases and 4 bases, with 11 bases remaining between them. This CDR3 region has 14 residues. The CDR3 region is CASSLGGTADTQYF. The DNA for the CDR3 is TGTGCCAGCAGTTTGGGCGGGACTGCAGATACGCAGTATTTT.

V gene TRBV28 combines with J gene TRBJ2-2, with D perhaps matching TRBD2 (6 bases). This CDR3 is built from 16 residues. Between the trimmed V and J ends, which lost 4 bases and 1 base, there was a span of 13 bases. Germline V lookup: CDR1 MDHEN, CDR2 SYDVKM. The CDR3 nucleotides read TGTGCCAGCAGTTCCGTCGGGGGTGAGAACACCGGGGAGCTGTTTTTT. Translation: CASSSVGGENTGELFF.

The CDR3 DNA reads as TGTGCCAGCAGCCACAGTGGGGAGCTGTTTTTT. Translated, it gives CASSHSGELFF. The V call is TRBV12-3 or TRBV12-4, the J call TRBJ2-2; D unresolved. The CDR3 spans 11 residues. With 6 bases removed from V and 8 bases from J, the gap between germline ends came to 7 bases.

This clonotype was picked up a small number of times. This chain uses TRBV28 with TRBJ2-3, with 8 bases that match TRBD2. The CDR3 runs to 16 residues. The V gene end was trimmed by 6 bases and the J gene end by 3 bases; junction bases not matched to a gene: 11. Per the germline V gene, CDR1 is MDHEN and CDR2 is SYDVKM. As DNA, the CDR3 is TGTGCCAGCAGAAGAAGCGGGAGCGGGACAACAGATACGCAGTATTTT. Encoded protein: CASRRSGSGTTDTQYF.

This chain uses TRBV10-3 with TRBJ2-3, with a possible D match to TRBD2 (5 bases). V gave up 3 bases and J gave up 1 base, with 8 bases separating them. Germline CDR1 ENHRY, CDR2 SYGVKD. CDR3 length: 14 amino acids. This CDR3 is CAISDVRGTDTQYF. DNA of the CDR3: TGTGCCATCAGTGATGTGCGGGGCACAGATACGCAGTATTTT.